This paragraph reports one T cell receptor beta chain. The antigen remains unidentified. This specimen belongs to a study of Tregs in tolerant kidney transplant recipients. Recipients received nonmyeloablative bone marrow transplants from related graft donors, with transient mixed chimerism. Findings and caveats of the study: Few patients were studied, so findings need validation in larger groups. Some patients' samples used different primers over time, so nucleotide sequences weren't comparable.

The data were produced by immunoSEQ multiplex PCR, yet TCRdb's version contains in-frame clones alone and is incomplete. The sample has 75,000 to 100,000 clones, approximately 94% seen once. CDR1 is MNHEY, CDR2 SMNVEV, per germline (reference sequence). The CDR3 is 18 amino acids. V was cut by 0 bases and J by 4 bases, with 18 bases left in between. Sequenced material: CD4+ T cells from blood (PBMCs), taken 12 months after the transplant. The origin of this receptor is a human patient who received a combined kidney and bone marrow transplant. Part of the T cell pool may stem from the graft donor. The J gene is TRBJ1-4, the V gene TRBV27, with D perhaps TRBD1 (5 bases). In DNA form, the CDR3 reads TGTGCCAGCAGTTTATCGATAGCGGGGCAAGTGGGTAATGAAAAACTGTTTTTT. The encoded protein is CASSLSIAGQVGNEKLFF.